This entry concerns a single TCR beta chain. The target antigen is unknown. Assay: immunoSEQ multiplex PCR; the TCRdb copy retains only in-frame clones and omits some. The sample lists approximately 74,000 clones; nearly 75% were seen once. At the end of nine to ten days of culture, CD4+ T cells were isolated. Every participant took two doses of the BNT162b2 or mRNA-1273 vaccine. Negative nucleocapsid antibody tests before and after vaccination confirmed no previous SARS-CoV-2 infection. A half-medium replacement with IL-2 medium was carried out on days 3 and 7. CDR3 length: 14 amino acids. The ends were cut back, 3 bases at V and 0 bases at J, with 6 bases in the middle. Germline V gives CDR1 LNHDA, CDR2 SQIVND (reference sequence). The data belong to a study of vaccination effects on CD4 cells after COVID-19.

The gene calls are TRBV19 and TRBJ1-5; D is undetermined. The TCR originated in a human donor who received a COVID-19 vaccine. Sequenced here: CD4+ T cells from PBMCs cultured without peptide, sampled after COVID-19 vaccination. CDR3 amino acids: CASSIWGSNQPQHF. The CDR3 coding sequence is TGTGCCAGTAGTATTTGGGGTAGCAATCAGCCCCAGCATTTT.